These 28 T cell receptor beta chains were sequenced from one sample in a study of cytomegalovirus exposure and HLA in healthy donors (TCRdb year 2017). The library was produced with the immunoSEQ multiplex PCR assay. The clones in this table, taken by TCRdb from immuneACCESS, are in-frame only. Not every clone is retained; where verified, under half of the shortfall comes from an unresolved V gene, and the cause of the rest is unknown. This sample is represented by hundreds of thousands of clones; roughly 90% of them were singletons. Clones ranked in the top ten supply 0.92% of the sample. Sequenced input: PBMCs. These receptors all come from a woman in her late teens or twenties in good health and CMV-seronegative.

A word on this clone: Other DNA variants within this sample encode the same CDR3. CDR3 nucleotides: TGTGCCAGCAGCCCTCCCAGGGGCCCAACCTACGAGCAGTACTTC. As protein: CASSPPRGPTYEQYF. The chain carries TRBV5-6 and TRBJ2-7; tentative D call: TRBD1 (6 bases). Between the trimmed V and J ends, which lost 4 bases and 2 bases, there was a span of 16 bases. This CDR3 comprises 15 residues. Germline CDR1 SGHDT, CDR2 YYEEEE.

The chain has TRBV6-1 and TRBJ1-4; 10 bases line up with TRBD1. Germline CDR1 MNHNS, CDR2 SASEGT. This CDR3 has 14 amino acids. V was clipped by 4 bases and J by 4 bases; unmatched bases: 0. As DNA, the CDR3 is TGTGCCAGCAGTGGGGACAGGGGTAATGAAAAACTGTTTTTT. It is translated as CASSGDRGNEKLFF.

In its sample, this clone was seen a few times. The rearrangement links TRBV29-1 to TRBJ1-2; 9 bases are a match to TRBD1. The CDR3 has 13 amino acids. Losses at the gene ends were 7 bases for V and 4 bases for J; bases not matched to a gene: 7. In germline, CDR1 is SQVTM, CDR2 ANQGSEA. The CDR3 here is CSANRDRAYGYTF. CDR3 DNA: TGCAGCGCCAACCGGGACAGGGCCTATGGCTACACCTTC. The full variable domain, rest sourced from reference TRBV29-1 and TRBJ1-2, is SAVISQKPSRDICQRGTSLTIQCQVDSQVTMMFWYRQQPGQSLTLIATANQGSEATYESGFVIDKFPISRPNLTFSTLTVSNMSPEDSSIYLCSANRDRAYGYTFGSGTRLTVV.

The chain joins TRBV7-2 to TRBJ2-1; 9 bases align to TRBD2. The CDR3 spans 14 residues. After removal of 8 bases from V and 0 bases from J, the junction contained 2 bases not matched to a gene. Germline V gene sequence: CDR1 SGHTA, CDR2 FQGNSA. The CDR3 DNA is TGTGCCAGCGCGGGGGGGACCTCCTACAATGAGCAGTTCTTC. Translation: CASAGGTSYNEQFF.

The chain has TRBV9 and TRBJ2-1; D call uncertain. The V end was cut by 4 bases, the J end by 7 bases, with 12 bases between. The germline V gene has CDR1 SGDLS and CDR2 YYNGEE. The CDR3 sequence is 13 residues long. CDR3 in amino acids: CASSPPTDNEQFF. CDR3 nucleotide sequence: TGTGCCAGCAGCCCTCCTACTGATAATGAGCAGTTCTTC.

The chain has TRBV7-8 and TRBJ1-2; D possibly corresponds to TRBD1 (5 bases). Germline lookup yields CDR1 SGHVS and CDR2 FQNEAQ. The CDR3 has 15 residues. The germline V and J ends were trimmed by 0 bases and 4 bases, with 12 bases remaining between them. In nucleotides, the CDR3 is TGTGCCAGCAGCTTAGCTGAAGACAGAGGCTATGGCTACACCTTC. Translating gives CASSLAEDRGYGYTF.

The chain carries TRBV6-5 and TRBJ2-7, with a weak D call TRBD2 (6 bases). The V gene's germline CDR1 is MNHEY and CDR2 SVGAGI. The CDR3 is 15 residues long. V lost 0 bases and J 4 bases, leaving 13 bases between the germline ends. The CDR3 here is CASSYSREGTYEQYF. The DNA of the CDR3 is TGTGCCAGCAGTTACTCCCGGGAAGGGACTTACGAGCAGTACTTC.

The chain combines TRBV6-5 with TRBJ1-1; D not resolved. This CDR3 comprises 11 residues. CDR1 and CDR2 (germline): MNHEY, SVGAGI. The V gene lost 2 bases and the J gene lost 7 bases, with 5 bases spanning the gap. The CDR3 protein is CASSYAGEAFF. The CDR3 coding sequence is TGTGCCAGCAGTTACGCAGGTGAAGCTTTCTTT.

J is TRBJ1-5 and V is TRBV6-5; no clear D gene. Trimming took off 0 bases at V and 2 bases at J, with 11 bases between the two ends. There are 16 residues in the CDR3. Germline CDR1 MNHEY, CDR2 SVGAGI. The CDR3 is CASSYSGGRGNQPQHF. DNA of the CDR3: TGTGCCAGCAGTTACTCTGGAGGGAGAGGCAATCAGCCCCAGCATTTT.

V and J are TRBV27 and TRBJ1-1, with 7 bases fitting TRBD1. The CDR3 is made up of 14 amino acids. With 3 bases clipped from V and 5 bases from J, the junction kept 6 bases outside the gene matches. Germline V gene sequence: CDR1 MNHEY, CDR2 SMNVEV (reference sequence). CDR3 residues: CASSFQGGDTEAFF. The CDR3 DNA follows: TGTGCCAGCAGTTTTCAGGGGGGAGATACTGAAGCTTTCTTT.

J is TRBJ1-5 and V is TRBV6-5; no reliable D call. V lost 0 bases, J lost 3 bases, and 9 bases lay in between. The CDR3 consists of 15 residues. The germline V gene has CDR1 MNHEY and CDR2 SVGAGI. The CDR3 DNA is TGTGCCAGCAGTTACTCCCCGGAGAACAATCAGCCCCAGCATTTT. This codes for CASSYSPENNQPQHF.

The chain carries TRBV4-1 and TRBJ2-3; possible D gene TRBD2, 5 bases. CDR1 MGHRA and CDR2 YSYEKL come from the germline V gene. The ends were cut back, 0 bases at V and 0 bases at J, with 10 bases in the middle. The CDR3 length is 16 residues. The CDR3 protein is CASSQEDSLSTDTQYF. DNA for the CDR3: TGCGCCAGCAGCCAAGAGGACTCCCTTAGCACAGATACGCAGTATTTT.

V and J are TRBV29-1 and TRBJ2-7, with 7 bases lining up with TRBD2. There are 13 residues in the CDR3. V shed 1 base, J shed 5 bases, and the junction held 5 bases outside the gene matches. Germline V gene sequence: CDR1 SQVTM, CDR2 ANQGSEA. Written as DNA, the CDR3 is TGCAGCGTTGAAGGGGAGGGACTCGACGAGCAGTACTTC. Its translation is CSVEGEGLDEQYF.

This chain joins TRBV7-2 and TRBJ2-5; TRBD2 agrees at 9 bases. CDR1 and CDR2 (germline): SGHTA, FQGNSA. The CDR3 spans 18 residues. V shed 1 base and J 1 base; nucleotides not matched to a gene: 10. The CDR3 DNA is TGTGCCAGCAGCTTAGGATTTGGGACTAGCTCAATCCAAGAGACCCAGTACTTC. Translation: CASSLGFGTSSIQETQYF.

The chain is built from TRBV6-1 and TRBJ2-5; the D gene is possibly TRBD2 (5 bases). The CDR3 length is 13 residues. Germline-derived CDR1 and CDR2 are MNHNS and SASEGT. Trimming took off 5 bases at V and 1 base at J, with 8 bases between the two ends. CDR3: CASSIGVQETQYF. In DNA form, the CDR3 reads TGTGCCAGCAGTATCGGGGTCCAAGAGACCCAGTACTTC.

The V gene is TRBV5-6, the J gene TRBJ2-3; 7 positions agree with TRBD2. This CDR3 comprises 15 residues. J was trimmed by 4 bases and V by 3 bases; bases with no gene match: 8. Germline CDR1 and CDR2: SGHDT and YYEEEE. The CDR3 region is CASSSGLLGADTQYF. CDR3 sequence (DNA): TGTGCCAGCAGCTCGGGACTACTGGGCGCAGATACGCAGTATTTT.

This chain links TRBV5-4 with TRBJ1-1, with D hard to call. CDR1 SGHNT and CDR2 YYREEE come from the germline V gene (reference sequence). The CDR3 totals 13 residues. Between the trimmed V and J ends, which lost 3 bases and 6 bases, there was a span of 12 bases. CDR3 region: CASSSVAGAEAFF. The CDR3 DNA sequence: TGTGCCAGCAGCTCGGTAGCCGGGGCTGAAGCTTTCTTT. Using reference TRBV5-4 and TRBJ1-1 for the parts outside the CDR3, the full variable domain is ETGVTQSPTHLIKTRGQQVTLRCSSQSGHNTVSWYQQALGQGPQFIFQYYREEENGRGNFPPRFSGLQFPNYSSELNVNALELDDSALYLCASSSVAGAEAFFGQGTRLTVV.

The chain joins TRBV9 to TRBJ2-1; a weak D match, TRBD2 (5 bases). The length of the CDR3 is 13 residues. The V and J ends lost 3 bases and 8 bases respectively, with 12 bases between them. The V gene's germline CDR1 is SGDLS and CDR2 YYNGEE. CDR3 nucleotide sequence: TGTGCCAGCAGCGAGTTTGGGCGGGATGAGCAGTTCTTC. This encodes CASSEFGRDEQFF.

The J gene is TRBJ1-1, the V gene TRBV19, with 8 bases that match TRBD1. The CDR3 extends over 14 amino acids. CDR1 is LNHDA and CDR2 is SQIVND in the germline V gene (reference sequence). The trim removed 5 bases at V and 5 bases at J, leaving 7 bases unmatched. CDR3 sequence reads: CASSPWTGRTEAFF. CDR3 DNA: TGTGCCAGTAGTCCGTGGACAGGGCGGACTGAAGCTTTCTTT.

V gene TRBV6-5 combines with J gene TRBJ1-2; D unclear. The CDR3 loop spans 12 amino acids. Germline CDR1 is MNHEY and CDR2 is SVGAGI. Trimming cost V 5 bases and J 0 bases, with 4 bases left between them. The CDR3 spells CASSRANYGYTF. The CDR3 DNA reads as TGTGCCAGCAGTAGAGCTAACTATGGCTACACCTTC.

The chain recombines TRBV1 with TRBJ2-7; the table's TRBD2 call for D was not verified on the DNA. TRBV1 is shown as a pseudogene. The length of the CDR3 is 18 residues. CDR3 in amino acids: CTSSPRRTSGVLSYEQYF. As DNA, the CDR3 is TGCACCAGCAGCCCTCGACGGACTAGCGGGGTACTCTCCTACGAGCAGTACTTC.

The chain links TRBV6-1 to TRBJ1-4, with 7 bases lining up with TRBD1. The CDR3 is 15 amino acids. With 3 bases clipped from V and 7 bases from J, the junction kept 8 bases outside the gene matches. The germline gives CDR1 MNHNS, CDR2 SASEGT. CDR3 sequence reads: CASSESSGGGEKLFF. In nucleotides, the CDR3 is TGTGCCAGCAGTGAGAGTTCAGGGGGAGGTGAAAAACTGTTTTTT.

This chain uses TRBV28 with TRBJ2-6; D is perhaps TRBD1 (5 bases). V shed 6 bases and J shed 0 bases, with 9 bases lying between them. The CDR3 is 15 amino acids. Per the germline V gene, CDR1 is MDHEN and CDR2 is SYDVKM. In DNA form, the CDR3 reads TGTGCCAGCAGCTACAGGAGCTCTGGGGCCAACGTCCTGACTTTC. This translates into CASSYRSSGANVLTF.

This chain uses TRBV6-1 with TRBJ2-7, with TRBD2 matching over 10 bases. V shed 6 bases and J 1 base; nucleotides not matched to a gene: 3. Germline V gene lookup returns CDR1 MNHNS and CDR2 SASEGT. CDR3 length: 14 amino acids. The CDR3 nucleotides are TGTGCCAGCAGGGTAGCGGGAGGATCCTACGAGCAGTACTTC. This sequence encodes CASRVAGGSYEQYF.

This clone was seen more than once but under ten times. This chain joins TRBV2 and TRBJ1-6; the match to TRBD1 covers 7 bases. CDR1 is SNHLY and CDR2 is FYNNEI in the germline V gene. The CDR3 runs 15 residues. V trimming: 5 bases; J trimming: 10 bases; junction bases outside the gene matches: 11. The CDR3 coding sequence is TGTGCCAGCAGTTCCCGGGAGGGGGCAAGATCACCCCTCCACTTT. Its protein is CASSSREGARSPLHF.

This chain links TRBV5-6 with TRBJ2-7; the match to TRBD1 covers 9 bases. The CDR3 covers 13 residues. The junction had 4 bases not matched to a gene; V was cut back by 2 bases and J by 7 bases. Germline V gene sequence: CDR1 SGHDT, CDR2 YYEEEE. CDR3 in DNA: TGTGCCAGCAGCTTCGGGACAGGGCGGGAGCAGTACTTC. This encodes CASSFGTGREQYF.

This chain links TRBV28 with TRBJ2-7; TRBD1 agrees at 8 bases. CDR1 MDHEN and CDR2 SYDVKM come from the germline V gene. V trimming: 5 bases; J trimming: 1 base; junction bases outside the gene matches: 7. The CDR3 consists of 15 residues. The CDR3 region has the DNA TGTGCCAGCAGTGGTGACAGGGGACTTTCCTACGAGCAGTACTTC. This codes for CASSGDRGLSYEQYF.

The V and J genes are TRBV7-2 and TRBJ1-1, with 7 bases matching TRBD1. The CDR3 has 15 residues. Germline trimming cut 2 bases from V and 8 bases from J; bases unmatched to any gene: 11. Per germline, CDR1 SGHTA and CDR2 FQGNSA. The CDR3, as DNA: TGTGCCAGCAGCTTAAGGTTCCGGACAGGAGAAGAAGCTTTCTTT. It encodes CASSLRFRTGEEAFF.